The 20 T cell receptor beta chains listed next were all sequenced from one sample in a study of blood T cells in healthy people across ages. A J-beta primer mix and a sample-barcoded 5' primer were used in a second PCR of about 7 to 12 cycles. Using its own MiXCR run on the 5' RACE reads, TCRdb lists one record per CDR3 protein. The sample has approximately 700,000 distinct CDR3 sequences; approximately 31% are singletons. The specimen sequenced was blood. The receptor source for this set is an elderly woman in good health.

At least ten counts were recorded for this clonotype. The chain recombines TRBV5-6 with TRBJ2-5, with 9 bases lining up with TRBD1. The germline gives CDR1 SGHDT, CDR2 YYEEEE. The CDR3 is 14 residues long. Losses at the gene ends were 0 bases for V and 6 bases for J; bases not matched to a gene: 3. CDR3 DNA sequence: TGTGCCAGCAGCTTGGGGGACAGGGCAAAGACCCAGTACTTC. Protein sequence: CASSLGDRAKTQYF.

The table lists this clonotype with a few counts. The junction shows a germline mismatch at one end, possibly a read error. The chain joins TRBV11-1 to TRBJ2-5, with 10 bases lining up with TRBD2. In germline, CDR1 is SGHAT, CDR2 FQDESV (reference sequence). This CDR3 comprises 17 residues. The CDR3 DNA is TGTGCCGGCAGCTTAACTTTTCTAGCGGGGGACGACAATGAGCAGTACTTC. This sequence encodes CAGSLTFLAGDDNEQYF.

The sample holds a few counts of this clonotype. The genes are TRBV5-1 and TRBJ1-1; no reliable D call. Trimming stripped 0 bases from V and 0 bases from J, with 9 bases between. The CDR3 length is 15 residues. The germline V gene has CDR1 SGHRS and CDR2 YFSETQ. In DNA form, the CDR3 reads TGCGCCAGCAGCTTGGGGCGCAGCATGAACACTGAAGCTTTCTTT. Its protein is CASSLGRSMNTEAFF.

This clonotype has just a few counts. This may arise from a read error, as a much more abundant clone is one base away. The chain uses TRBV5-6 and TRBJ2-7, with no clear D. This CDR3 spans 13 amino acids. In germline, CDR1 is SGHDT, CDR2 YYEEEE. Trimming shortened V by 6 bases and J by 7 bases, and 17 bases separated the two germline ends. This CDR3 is CASTSSMRDEQYF. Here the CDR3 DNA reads TGTGCCAGCACCTCAAGTATGCGCGATGAGCAGTACTTC.

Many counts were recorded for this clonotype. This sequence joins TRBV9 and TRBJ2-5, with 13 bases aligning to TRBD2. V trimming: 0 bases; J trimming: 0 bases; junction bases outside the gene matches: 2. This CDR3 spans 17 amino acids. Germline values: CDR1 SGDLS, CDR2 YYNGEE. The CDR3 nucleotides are TGTGCCAGCAGCGTAGCGACTAGCGGGGGGCACCAAGAGACCCAGTACTTC. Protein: CASSVATSGGHQETQYF.

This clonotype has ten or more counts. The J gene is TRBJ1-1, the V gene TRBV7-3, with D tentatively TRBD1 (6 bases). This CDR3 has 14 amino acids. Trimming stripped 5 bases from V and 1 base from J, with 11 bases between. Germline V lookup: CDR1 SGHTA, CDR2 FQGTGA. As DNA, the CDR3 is TGTGCCAGCAGCCCGAAACAGGGGAACACTGAAGCTTTCTTT. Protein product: CASSPKQGNTEAFF.

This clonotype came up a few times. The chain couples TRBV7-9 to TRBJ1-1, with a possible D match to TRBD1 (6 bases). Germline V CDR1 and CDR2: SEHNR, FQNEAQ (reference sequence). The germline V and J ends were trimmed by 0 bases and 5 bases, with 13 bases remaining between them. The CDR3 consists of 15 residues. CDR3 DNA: TGTGCCAGCAGCTTAGCGGGTACAGGGAAAACTGAAGCTTTCTTT. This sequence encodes CASSLAGTGKTEAFF.

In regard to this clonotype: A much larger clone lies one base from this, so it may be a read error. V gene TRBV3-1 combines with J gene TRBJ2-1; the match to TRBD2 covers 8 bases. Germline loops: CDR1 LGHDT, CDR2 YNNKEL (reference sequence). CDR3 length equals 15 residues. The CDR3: CVSSQELADYNEQFF. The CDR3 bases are TGTGTCAGCAGCCAAGAACTAGCGGACTACAATGAGCAGTTCTTC.

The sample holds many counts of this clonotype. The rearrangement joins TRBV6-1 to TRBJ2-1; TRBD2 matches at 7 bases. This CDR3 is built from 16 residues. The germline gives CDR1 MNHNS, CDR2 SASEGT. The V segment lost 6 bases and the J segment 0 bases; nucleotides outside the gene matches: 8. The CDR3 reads CASRGTGGGSYNEQFF. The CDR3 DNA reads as TGTGCCAGCAGGGGGACGGGGGGTGGCTCCTACAATGAGCAGTTCTTC.

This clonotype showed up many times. The CDR3 loop is CASSDREEQYF. DNA of the CDR3: TGTGCCAGCAGTGACCGGGAGGAGCAGTACTTC. The rearrangement links TRBV6-1 to TRBJ2-4; TRBD2 aligns across 7 bases. After removal of 3 bases from V and 13 bases from J, the junction contained 3 bases not matched to a gene. In germline, CDR1 is MNHNS, CDR2 SASEGT. CDR3 length: 11 residues.

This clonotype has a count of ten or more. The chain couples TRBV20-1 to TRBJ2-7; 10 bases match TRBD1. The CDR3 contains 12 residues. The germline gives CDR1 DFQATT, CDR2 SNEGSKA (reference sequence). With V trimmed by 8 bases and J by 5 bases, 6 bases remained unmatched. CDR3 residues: CSFSGTGDEQYF. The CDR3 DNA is TGCAGTTTTTCCGGGACAGGGGACGAGCAGTACTTC.

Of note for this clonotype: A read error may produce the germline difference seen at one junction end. This CDR3 is CAGSTTGDRVTYNEQFF. The CDR3 DNA reads as TGTGCCGGCAGCACTACGGGGGACAGGGTAACCTACAATGAGCAGTTCTTC. V and J are TRBV28 and TRBJ2-1, with 9 bases identical to TRBD1. The CDR3 has 17 amino acids. Germline CDR1 MDHEN, CDR2 SYDVKM.

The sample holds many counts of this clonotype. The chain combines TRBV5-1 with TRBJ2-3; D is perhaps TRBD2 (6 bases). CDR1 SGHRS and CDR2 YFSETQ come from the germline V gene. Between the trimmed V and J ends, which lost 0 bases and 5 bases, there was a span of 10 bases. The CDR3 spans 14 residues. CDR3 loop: CASSLDRGGDTQYF. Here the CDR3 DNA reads TGCGCCAGCAGCTTGGATAGGGGAGGAGATACGCAGTATTTT.

The CDR3 protein is CASSLDWDSSYEQYF. CDR3 coding DNA: TGCGCCAGCAGCTTGGATTGGGACAGCTCCTACGAGCAGTACTTC. The V gene is TRBV5-1, the J gene TRBJ2-7; TRBD1 aligns across 7 bases. The germline V gene encodes CDR1 SGHRS and CDR2 YFSETQ. The CDR3 is 15 amino acids. V dropped 0 bases and J dropped 0; count of bases not matched to a gene: 3. Combining the CDR3 with reference TRBV5-1 and TRBJ2-7 gives the whole variable domain KAGVTQTPRYLIKTRGQQVTLSCSPISGHRSVSWYQQTPGQGLQFLFEYFSETQRNKGNFPGRFSGRQFSNSRSEMNVSTLELGDSALYLCASSLDWDSSYEQYFGPGTRLTVT.

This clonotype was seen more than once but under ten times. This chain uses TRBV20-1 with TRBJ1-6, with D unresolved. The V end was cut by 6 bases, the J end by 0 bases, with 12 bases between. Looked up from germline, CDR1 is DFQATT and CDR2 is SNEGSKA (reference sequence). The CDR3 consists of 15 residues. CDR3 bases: TGCAGTGCCTACGGGCAGAGCTCCTATAATTCACCCCTCCACTTT. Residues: CSAYGQSSYNSPLHF.

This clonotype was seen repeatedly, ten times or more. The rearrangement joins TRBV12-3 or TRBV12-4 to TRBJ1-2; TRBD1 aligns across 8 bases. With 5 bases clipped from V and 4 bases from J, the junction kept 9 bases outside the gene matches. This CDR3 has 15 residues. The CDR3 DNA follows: TGTGCCAGCAGTCTAGGGACAGGCGTGATCTATGGCTACACCTTC. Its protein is CASSLGTGVIYGYTF.

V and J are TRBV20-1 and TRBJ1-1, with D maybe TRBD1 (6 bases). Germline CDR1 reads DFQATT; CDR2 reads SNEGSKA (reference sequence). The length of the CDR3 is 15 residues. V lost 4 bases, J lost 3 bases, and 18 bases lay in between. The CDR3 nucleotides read TGCAGTGCTACCGGATCCCAGGGGAGGTACACTGAAGCTTTCTTT. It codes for CSATGSQGRYTEAFF.

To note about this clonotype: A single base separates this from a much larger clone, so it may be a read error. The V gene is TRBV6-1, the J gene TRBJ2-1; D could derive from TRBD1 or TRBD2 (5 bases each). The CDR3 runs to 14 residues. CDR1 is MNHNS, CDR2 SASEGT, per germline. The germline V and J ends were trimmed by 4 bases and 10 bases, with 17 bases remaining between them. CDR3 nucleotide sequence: TGTGCCAGCAGTGCCGGGGACGGATTCTACGAGCAGTTCTTC. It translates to CASSAGDGFYEQFF.

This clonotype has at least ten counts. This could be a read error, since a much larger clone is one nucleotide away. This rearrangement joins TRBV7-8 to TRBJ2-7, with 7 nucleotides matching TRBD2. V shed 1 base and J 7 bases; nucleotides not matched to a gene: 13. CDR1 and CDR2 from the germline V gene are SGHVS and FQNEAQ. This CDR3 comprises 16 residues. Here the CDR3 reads CASSLELSPVGGEQYF. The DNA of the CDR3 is TGTGCCAGCAGCTTAGAACTTAGCCCAGTGGGGGGGGAGCAGTACTTC.

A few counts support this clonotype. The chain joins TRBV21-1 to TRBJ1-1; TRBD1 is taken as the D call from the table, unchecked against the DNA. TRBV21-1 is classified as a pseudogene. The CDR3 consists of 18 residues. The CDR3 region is CASSKEAKREQGVTEAFF. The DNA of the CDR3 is TGTGCCAGCAGCAAAGAGGCCAAGAGGGAACAGGGGGTCACTGAAGCTTTCTTT.